Following are 19 T cell receptor beta chains from one sample sequenced in a study of T cell changes during pregnancy in multiple sclerosis (dated by TCRdb to about 2019). Library preparation employed the immunoSEQ multiplex PCR assay. The clones in this table, taken by TCRdb from immuneACCESS, are in-frame only. Not every clone is retained; where verified, under half of the shortfall comes from an unresolved V gene, and the cause of the rest is unknown. Here the sample has approximately 70,000 clones; approximately 90% occur a single time. 1.5% to 2% of the sample is held by the ten biggest clonotypes. Sequences were derived from peripheral blood, sampled in the first trimester of pregnancy. The receptors come from a female donor in good health, enrolled as a control in a pregnancy study.

The rearrangement joins TRBV15 to TRBJ2-2; weak D call: TRBD2 (6 bases). This CDR3 contains 15 residues. The germline V and J ends were trimmed by 0 bases and 7 bases, with 12 bases remaining between them. The germline V gene has CDR1 LNHNV and CDR2 YYDKDF (reference sequence). The CDR3 reads CATSRDRGNGGELFF. CDR3 nucleotide sequence: TGTGCCACCAGCAGAGATCGCGGGAACGGCGGGGAGCTGTTTTTT.

The chain employs TRBV7-2 and TRBJ1-5; D is unclear. Germline CDR1 SGHTA, CDR2 FQGNSA. V lost 1 base and J 11 bases, leaving 12 bases between the germline ends. CDR3 length: 13 amino acids. The CDR3 loop reads CASSLGRTRAQHF. The CDR3 DNA sequence: TGTGCCAGCAGCTTAGGGAGAACACGGGCCCAGCATTTT. Combining the CDR3 with reference TRBV7-2 and TRBJ1-5 gives the whole variable domain GAGVSQSPSNKVTEKGKDVELRCDPISGHTALYWYRQSLGQGLEFLIYFQGNSAPDKSGLPSDRFSAERTGGSVSTLTIQRTQQEDSAVYLCASSLGRTRAQHFGDGTRLSIL.

This clone appeared a few times. This sequence joins TRBV5-1 and TRBJ1-2; D is possibly TRBD1 (5 bases). The CDR3 has 12 residues. Looked up from germline, CDR1 is SGHRS and CDR2 is YFSETQ. Trimming took off 3 bases at V and 8 bases at J, with 11 bases between the two ends. The CDR3 loop reads CASSSSGKGYTF. Written as DNA, the CDR3 is TGCGCCAGCAGCTCCTCAGGGAAGGGCTACACCTTC.

The gene calls are TRBV5-1 and TRBJ1-4; TRBD1 matches 12 bases. Germline CDR1 is SGHRS and CDR2 is YFSETQ. The CDR3 runs 16 residues. Trimming cost V 4 bases and J 5 bases; bases outside gene matches: 6. CDR3 in amino acids: CASSPGTGGRNEKLFF. DNA for the CDR3: TGCGCCAGCAGCCCTGGGACAGGGGGCCGAAATGAAAAACTGTTTTTT.

The chain combines TRBV9 with TRBJ1-2; TRBD1 agrees at 8 bases. The V gene end was trimmed by 3 bases and the J gene end by 3 bases; junction bases not matched to a gene: 7. CDR1 is SGDLS and CDR2 is YYNGEE in the germline V gene. The CDR3 is 15 amino acids. The CDR3 DNA sequence: TGTGCCAGCAGCGCCCGGACAGGGAGGGACTATGGCTACACCTTC. Its translation is CASSARTGRDYGYTF.

This clone showed up just once. The genes are TRBV29-1 and TRBJ2-3; 9 nucleotides agree with TRBD2. The V gene's germline CDR1 is SQVTM and CDR2 ANQGSEA. The CDR3 is made up of 14 amino acids. Trimming removed 3 bases from V and 4 bases from J; junction bases left unmatched: 5. The CDR3 DNA reads TGCAGCGTTGAGGGCGGGAGGGGGGCAGATACGCAGTATTTT. This encodes CSVEGGRGADTQYF.

This clone was recorded at least ten times. This chain joins TRBV5-1 and TRBJ1-4; 7 bases are shared with TRBD1. Unmatched junction bases numbered 3, after V lost 1 base and J lost 3 bases. Looked up from germline, CDR1 is SGHRS and CDR2 is YFSETQ. The CDR3 covers 15 residues. CDR3 residues: CASSLRGTANEKLFF. The CDR3 DNA reads TGCGCCAGCAGCTTGCGGGGGACAGCTAATGAAAAACTGTTTTTT. Filled out from reference TRBV5-1 and TRBJ1-4, the complete variable domain reads KAGVTQTPRYLIKTRGQQVTLSCSPISGHRSVSWYQQTPGQGLQFLFEYFSETQRNKGNFPGRFSGRQFSNSRSEMNVSTLELGDSALYLCASSLRGTANEKLFFGSGTQLSVL.

The chain recombines TRBV15 with TRBJ2-1; D perhaps matches TRBD2 (5 bases). The CDR3 runs to 15 residues. The germline V and J ends were trimmed by 3 bases and 0 bases, with 9 bases remaining between them. The germline gives CDR1 LNHNV, CDR2 YYDKDF (reference sequence). In DNA, the CDR3 is TGTGCCACCAGCAGGGCAGAGGGCTCCTACAATGAGCAGTTCTTC. As protein: CATSRAEGSYNEQFF.

The chain has TRBV23-1 and TRBJ2-3; no clear D. TRBV23-1 is noted as an ORF with a role that remains uncertain. V was pared by 1 base and J by 1 base, with 9 bases between. There are 15 residues in the CDR3. This CDR3 reads CASSQFFQGTDTQYF. DNA of the CDR3: TGCGCCAGCAGTCAATTCTTTCAGGGCACAGATACGCAGTATTTT.

V usage is TRBV5-1 and J usage is TRBJ1-1, with 12 bases aligning to TRBD1. The V gene's germline CDR1 is SGHRS and CDR2 YFSETQ. V shed 4 bases, J shed 4 bases, and the junction held 11 bases outside the gene matches. The CDR3 runs 17 residues. This CDR3 is CASSSVPGQGAGTEAFF. CDR3 DNA sequence: TGCGCCAGCAGCAGCGTCCCGGGACAGGGGGCGGGCACTGAAGCTTTCTTT. Combining the CDR3 with reference TRBV5-1 and TRBJ1-1 gives the whole variable domain KAGVTQTPRYLIKTRGQQVTLSCSPISGHRSVSWYQQTPGQGLQFLFEYFSETQRNKGNFPGRFSGRQFSNSRSEMNVSTLELGDSALYLCASSSVPGQGAGTEAFFGQGTRLTVV.

The chain couples TRBV7-2 to TRBJ2-1, with TRBD1 as a possible D gene (5 bases). This CDR3 has 15 residues. Trimming removed 1 base from V and 0 bases from J, with 7 bases in between. Germline V gene data show CDR1 as SGHTA and CDR2 as FQGNSA. Here the CDR3 reads CASSLEGPSYNEQFF. The CDR3 DNA follows: TGTGCCAGCAGCTTAGAGGGGCCCTCCTACAATGAGCAGTTCTTC.

The chain couples TRBV5-1 to TRBJ2-7; no firm D call. Looked up from germline, CDR1 is SGHRS and CDR2 is YFSETQ. The CDR3 length is 12 residues. Trimming took 1 base from V and 6 from J, leaving 8 bases between them. The CDR3 is CASSLSVGEQYF. CDR3 DNA sequence: TGCGCCAGCAGCTTGTCGGTTGGCGAGCAGTACTTC.

Details on this clone: A read error may account for a junction end that differs from germline. V and J are TRBV6-1 and TRBJ2-7; 12 bases agree with TRBD2. CDR1 is MNHNS and CDR2 is SASEGT in the germline V gene. The CDR3 totals 15 residues. The CDR3 loop is CATSVGLAGTYEQYF. The CDR3 DNA is TGTGCCACCAGTGTTGGACTAGCGGGAACCTACGAGCAGTACTTC.

The gene calls are TRBV28 and TRBJ1-4, with no clear D. This CDR3 spans 13 amino acids. CDR1 MDHEN and CDR2 SYDVKM come from the germline V gene. V was cut by 3 bases and J by 6 bases, with 8 bases left in between. The CDR3 here is CASSFWGDEKLFF. For the CDR3, the DNA is TGTGCCAGCAGTTTCTGGGGAGATGAAAAACTGTTTTTT.

The chain employs TRBV4-1 and TRBJ1-5; weak D call: TRBD1 (5 bases). There are 15 residues in the CDR3. Trimming shortened V by 2 bases and J by 4 bases, and 12 bases separated the two germline ends. The V gene's germline CDR1 is MGHRA and CDR2 YSYEKL. The CDR3 DNA sequence: TGCGCCAGCAGCCAAAGGCAGGGAGGGAATCAGCCCCAGCATTTT. Translated, it gives CASSQRQGGNQPQHF.

The chain links TRBV6-5 to TRBJ2-7, with 8 bases aligning to TRBD2. The CDR3 is 14 residues long. V shed 7 bases and J 2 bases; nucleotides not matched to a gene: 7. Per the germline V gene, CDR1 is MNHEY and CDR2 is SVGAGI. The CDR3 region is CASTRGGFAYEQYF. In nucleotides, the CDR3 is TGTGCCAGCACCCGGGGGGGCTTCGCCTACGAGCAGTACTTC.

This CDR3 reads CASTAGDTFYGYTF. In nucleotides, the CDR3 is TGTGCCAGCACGGCCGGGGACACCTTCTATGGCTACACCTTC. This sequence joins TRBV28 and TRBJ1-2; D may be TRBD1 (6 bases). The CDR3 extends over 14 amino acids. Germline assignment: CDR1 MDHEN and CDR2 SYDVKM. V was cut by 7 bases and J by 4 bases, with 16 bases left in between.

The genes are TRBV7-9 and TRBJ1-3; D perhaps matches TRBD1 (6 bases). Between the trimmed V and J ends, which lost 3 bases and 4 bases, there was a span of 13 bases. Looked up from germline, CDR1 is SEHNR and CDR2 is FQNEAQ (reference sequence). The CDR3 contains 15 residues. The CDR3 reads CASSFNRVRGNTIYF. CDR3 DNA sequence: TGTGCCAGCAGCTTTAACAGGGTTCGAGGAAACACCATATATTTT.

This sequence joins TRBV9 and TRBJ1-2; 7 nucleotides agree with TRBD1. Germline trimming cut 3 bases from V and 7 bases from J; bases unmatched to any gene: 6. The CDR3 sequence is 13 residues long. Germline V lookup: CDR1 SGDLS, CDR2 YYNGEE. The CDR3 spells CASSGGTVSGYTF. Written as DNA, the CDR3 is TGTGCCAGCAGCGGCGGGACAGTTTCTGGCTACACCTTC. The full variable domain, completed using reference TRBV9 and TRBJ1-2, is DSGVTQTPKHLITATGQRVTLRCSPRSGDLSVYWYQQSLDQGLQFLIQYYNGEERAKGNILERFSAQQFPDLHSELNLSSLELGDSALYFCASSGGTVSGYTFGSGTRLTVV.